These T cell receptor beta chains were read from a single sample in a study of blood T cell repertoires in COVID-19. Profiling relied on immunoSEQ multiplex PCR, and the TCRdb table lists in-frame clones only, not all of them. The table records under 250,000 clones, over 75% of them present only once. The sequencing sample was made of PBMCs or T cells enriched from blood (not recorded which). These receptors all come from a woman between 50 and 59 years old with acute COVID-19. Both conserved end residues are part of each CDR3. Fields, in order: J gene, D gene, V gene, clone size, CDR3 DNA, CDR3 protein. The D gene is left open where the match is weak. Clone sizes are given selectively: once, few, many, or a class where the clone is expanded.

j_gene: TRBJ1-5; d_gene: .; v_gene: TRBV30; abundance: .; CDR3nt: TGTGCCTGGGGGCACGGGATTAATCAGCCCCAGCATTTT; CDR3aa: CAWGHGINQPQHF
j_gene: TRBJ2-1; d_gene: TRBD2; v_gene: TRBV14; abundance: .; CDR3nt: TGTGCCAGCAGCCAAGATTTCCTAGCGGGTCACAATGAGCAGTTCTTC; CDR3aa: CASSQDFLAGHNEQFF
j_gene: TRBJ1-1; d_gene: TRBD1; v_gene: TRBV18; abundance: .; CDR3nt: TGTGCCAGCTCCCCGACAGGGGCCAACACTGAAGCTTTCTTT; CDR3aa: CASSPTGANTEAFF
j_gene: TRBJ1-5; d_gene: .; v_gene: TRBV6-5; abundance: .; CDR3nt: TGTGCCAGCGCCATGTGGACAGACTCAAATCAGCCCCAGCATTTT; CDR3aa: CASAMWTDSNQPQHF
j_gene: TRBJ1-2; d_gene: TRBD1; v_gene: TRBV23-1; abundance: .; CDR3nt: TGCGCCAGCAGTCAACAGAGAAAAAGGACAAAGGGGCGCCTACAGGGGTGGGGCTACACCTTC; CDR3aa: CASSQQRKRTKGRLQGWGYTF
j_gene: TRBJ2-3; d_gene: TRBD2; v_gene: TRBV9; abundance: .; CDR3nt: TGTGCCAGCAGCGTAGGTTCCCGAGCTAGCGGGGGGGTACGAACAGATACGCAGTATTTT; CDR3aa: CASSVGSRASGGVRTDTQYF
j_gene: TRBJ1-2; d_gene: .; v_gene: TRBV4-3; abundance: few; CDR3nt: TGCGCCAGCAGCCAAGATTTTATGGGAGGGAAGAATGGCTACACCTTC; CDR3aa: CASSQDFMGGKNGYTF
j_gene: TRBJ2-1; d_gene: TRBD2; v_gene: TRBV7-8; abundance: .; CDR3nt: TGTGCCAGCAGCTTCTTTACTAGCGGGGGGCCTCCCAATGAGCAGTTCTTC; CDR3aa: CASSFFTSGGPPNEQFF
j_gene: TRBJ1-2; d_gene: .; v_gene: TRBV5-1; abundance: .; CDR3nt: TGCGCCAGCAGCCTTGGCGCGGGGGTCGGCTATGGCTACACCTTC; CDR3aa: CASSLGAGVGYGYTF
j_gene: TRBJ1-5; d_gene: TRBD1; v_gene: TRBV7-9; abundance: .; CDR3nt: TGTGCCAGCAGCTTAGGACGGACAGGGAGCAATCAGCCCCAGCATTTT; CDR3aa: CASSLGRTGSNQPQHF
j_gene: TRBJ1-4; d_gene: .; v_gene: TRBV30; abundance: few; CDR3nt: TGTGCCTGGAGTTATCCGGCGGGGGAAAAACTGTTTTTT; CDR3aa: CAWSYPAGEKLFF
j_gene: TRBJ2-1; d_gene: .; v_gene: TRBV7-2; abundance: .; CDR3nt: TGTGCCAGCAGCTTGCAGGGGATCAACAATGAGCAGTTCTTC; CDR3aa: CASSLQGINNEQFF
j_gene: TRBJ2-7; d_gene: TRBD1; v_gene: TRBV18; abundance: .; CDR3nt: TGTGCCAGCTCACCGGACAGGGGCAGGTACGAGCAGTACTTC; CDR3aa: CASSPDRGRYEQYF